This TCR beta chain stems from a study of T-cell reconstitution after alpha-beta-depleted transplantation in children. A library of TCRbeta sequences, prepared with unique molecular identifiers, was generated. TCRdb itself ran the PCR reads through MiXCR, one entry per CDR3 protein. This table has a few hundred thousand distinct CDR3 sequences, 20% to 30% appearing once. The CDR3 contains 14 residues. V was cut by 6 bases and J by 0 bases, with 11 bases left in between. This sequence was found in a boy younger than two with Wiskott-Aldrich syndrome, due to receive a stem cell transplant. The chain joins TRBV12-3 or TRBV12-4 to TRBJ2-5, with D hard to call. The sample here was PBMCs, taken before TCRalphabeta/CD19-depleted stem cell transplant. CDR3 sequence reads: CASSETWYQETQYF. As DNA, the CDR3 is TGTGCCAGCAGCGAAACTTGGTACCAAGAGACCCAGTACTTC.